This T cell receptor (beta chain) was captured in a study of CD8 T cells in Susac syndrome. Sequencing of TCR beta was performed on blood CD8+ and CD4+ T cells. The study used treatment-naive patients who had stable or active relapsing-remitting disease as multiple sclerosis controls. TEMRA cells underwent FACS enrichment and CD8+ and CD4+ T cells underwent negative isolation. RNA amounts of about 0.5 to 1 ug underwent reverse transcription with random hexamers. Amplification of TCR beta CDR3 spanned 54 Vbeta and 13 Jbeta via immunoSEQ multiplex PCR. TCRdb re-derived calls from the immunoSEQ multiplex PCR reads in MiXCR, one entry per CDR3 protein. In the table there are about 200,000 distinct CDR3 sequences, about 90% of which are singletons. Sequenced: CD8+ T cells from PBMCs. This receptor was obtained from a human donor with multiple sclerosis.

CDR3 in amino acids: CASSMDQETQYF. DNA of the CDR3: TGTGCCAGTAGTATGGACCAAGAGACCCAGTACTTC. The chain uses TRBV19 and TRBJ2-5, with D unclear. V shed 3 bases and J shed 0 bases, with 2 bases lying between them. CDR3 length: 12 residues. Per germline, CDR1 LNHDA and CDR2 SQIVND (reference sequence).